This TCR beta chain was identified in a study of T cell responses to AZD1222 COVID-19 vaccine. With regard to this clone: What it binds is unknown.

Using immunoSEQ multiplex PCR, the repertoire was profiled, and TCRdb retains in-frame clones only, with some absent. This table holds roughly 200,000 clones, over 80% found once. Study-wide results and caveats: The donors showed a predominance of white British ancestry and of females, with possible underestimation of clonal diversity. Once two AZD1222 doses were given, Spike-specific TCR breadth and depth went up. Close to half of spike-specific TCRs reportedly recognize unmutated variant regions. Repertoire sampling occurred only after the peak T cell response.

The germline V and J ends were trimmed by 1 base and 4 bases, with 13 bases remaining between them. Germline V gene lookup returns CDR1 MGHDK and CDR2 SYGVNS. The CDR3 consists of 15 residues. The TCR sequence derives from an adult who received the MenACWY meningococcal vaccine as a control. The chain joins TRBV25-1 to TRBJ1-1; D is unresolved. The material was peripheral blood, obtained 28 days after the second dose of the MenACWY control vaccine. The DNA of the CDR3 is TGTGCCAGCAGTGAATGGCCCAAGAAGGGCACTGAAGCTTTCTTT. Protein product: CASSEWPKKGTEAFF.